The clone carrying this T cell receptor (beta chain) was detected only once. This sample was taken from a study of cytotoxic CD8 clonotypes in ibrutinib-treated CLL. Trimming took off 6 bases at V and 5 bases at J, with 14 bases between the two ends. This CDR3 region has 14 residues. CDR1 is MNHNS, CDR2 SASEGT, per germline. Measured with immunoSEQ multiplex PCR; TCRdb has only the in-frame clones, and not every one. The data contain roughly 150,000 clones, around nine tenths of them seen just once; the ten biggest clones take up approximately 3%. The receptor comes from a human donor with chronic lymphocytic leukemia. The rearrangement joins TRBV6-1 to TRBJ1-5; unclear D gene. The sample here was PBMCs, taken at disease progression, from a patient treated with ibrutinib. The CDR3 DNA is TGTGCCAGCAGGGGAATAAAGGGTGATCAGCCCCAGCATTTT. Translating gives CASRGIKGDQPQHF.